This TCR beta chain was retrieved from a study of blood T cell repertoires in COVID-19. Background on the study: The cDNA or gDNA used as material had been derived from T cells, B-cell-depleted T cells, or PBMCs.

Patients from Seattle were sampled longitudinally, starting during active infection. Libraries were prepared by immunoSEQ multiplex PCR; TCRdb keeps only in-frame clonotypes and omits some of them. The data contain 270,000 or so clones, almost 90% of them singletons. Trimming took 1 base from V and 5 from J, leaving 11 bases between them. Looked up from germline, CDR1 is SEHNR and CDR2 is FQNEAQ (reference sequence). The CDR3 contains 14 residues. V and J are TRBV7-9 and TRBJ1-2; D remains unclear. Material for sequencing was peripheral blood. The TCR comes from a woman aged 60 to 75 with COVID-19, enrolled during active disease. This CDR3 is CASSLGVVTYGYTF. CDR3 bases: TGTGCCAGCAGCTTAGGGGTGGTGACTTATGGCTACACCTTC. Together with reference TRBV7-9 and TRBJ1-2, the CDR3 gives the full variable domain: DTGVSQNPRHKITKRGQNVTFRCDPISEHNRLYWYRQTLGQGPEFLTYFQNEAQLEKSRLLSDRFSAERPKGSFSTLEIQRTEQGDSAMYLCASSLGVVTYGYTFGSGTRLTVV.